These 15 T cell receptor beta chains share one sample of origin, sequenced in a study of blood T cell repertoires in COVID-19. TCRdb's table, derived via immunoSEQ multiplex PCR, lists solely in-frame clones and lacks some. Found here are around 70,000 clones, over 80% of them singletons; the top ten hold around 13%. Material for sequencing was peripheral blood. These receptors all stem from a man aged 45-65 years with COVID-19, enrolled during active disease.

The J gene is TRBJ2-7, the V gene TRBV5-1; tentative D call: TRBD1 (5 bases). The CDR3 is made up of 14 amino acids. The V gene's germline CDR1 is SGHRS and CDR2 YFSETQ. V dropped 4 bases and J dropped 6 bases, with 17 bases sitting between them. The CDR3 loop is CASSNPAGAGEQYF. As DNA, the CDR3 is TGCGCCAGCAGCAACCCGGCTGGGGCAGGCGAGCAGTACTTC.

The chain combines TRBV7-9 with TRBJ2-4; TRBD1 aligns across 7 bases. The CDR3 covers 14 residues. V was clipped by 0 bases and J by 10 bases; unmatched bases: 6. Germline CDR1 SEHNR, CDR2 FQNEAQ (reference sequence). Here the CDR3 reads CASSLAGDRGIQYF. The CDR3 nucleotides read TGTGCCAGCAGCTTAGCAGGGGACAGAGGGATTCAGTACTTC. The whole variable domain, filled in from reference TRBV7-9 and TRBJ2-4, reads DTGVSQNPRHKITKRGQNVTFRCDPISEHNRLYWYRQTLGQGPEFLTYFQNEAQLEKSRLLSDRFSAERPKGSFSTLEIQRTEQGDSAMYLCASSLAGDRGIQYFGAGTRLSVL.

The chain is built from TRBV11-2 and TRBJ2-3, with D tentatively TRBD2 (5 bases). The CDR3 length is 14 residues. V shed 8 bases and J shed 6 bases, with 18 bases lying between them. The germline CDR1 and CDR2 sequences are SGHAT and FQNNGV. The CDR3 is CASGSGGRTDTQYF. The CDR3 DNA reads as TGTGCCAGCGGAAGTGGTGGGAGAACCGATACGCAGTATTTT.

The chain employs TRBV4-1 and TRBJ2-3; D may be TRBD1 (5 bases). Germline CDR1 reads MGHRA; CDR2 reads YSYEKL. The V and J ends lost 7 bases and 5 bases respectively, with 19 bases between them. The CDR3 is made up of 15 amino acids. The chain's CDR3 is CASTPLAVQGDTQYF. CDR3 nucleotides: TGCGCCAGCACCCCATTGGCGGTCCAGGGAGATACGCAGTATTTT.

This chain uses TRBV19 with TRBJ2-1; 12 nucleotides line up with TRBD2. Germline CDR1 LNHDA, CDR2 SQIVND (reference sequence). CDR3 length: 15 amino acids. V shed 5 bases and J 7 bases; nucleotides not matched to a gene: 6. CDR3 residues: CASSSSGRARNEQFF. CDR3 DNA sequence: TGTGCCAGTAGTTCTAGCGGGAGGGCTCGAAATGAGCAGTTCTTC.

As DNA, the CDR3 is TGTGCCAGTAAGGGGACAGCTATCTATGGCTACACCTTC. This gives the protein CASKGTAIYGYTF. The V call is TRBV19, the J call TRBJ1-2; 7 nucleotides agree with TRBD1. The ends lost 7 bases at V and 4 bases at J; junction bases unmatched: 6. The CDR3 contains 13 residues. Germline-derived CDR1 and CDR2 are LNHDA and SQIVND (reference sequence).

As DNA, the CDR3 is TGTGCCAGCGCGTTAAGACGGGGCGGGAGAAACGAGCAGTACTTC. This codes for CASALRRGGRNEQYF. The chain carries TRBV6-5 and TRBJ2-7; 7 bases match TRBD2. Germline lookup yields CDR1 MNHEY and CDR2 SVGAGI. The junction had 15 bases not matched to a gene; V was cut back by 8 bases and J by 5 bases. The CDR3 totals 15 residues.

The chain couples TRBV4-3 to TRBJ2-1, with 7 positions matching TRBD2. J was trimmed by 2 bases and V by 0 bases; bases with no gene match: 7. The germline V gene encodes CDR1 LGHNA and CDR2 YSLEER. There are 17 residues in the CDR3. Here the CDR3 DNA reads TGCGCCAGCAGCCAAGATGGGGGGGGGAGTGCCTACAATGAGCAGTTCTTC. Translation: CASSQDGGGSAYNEQFF.

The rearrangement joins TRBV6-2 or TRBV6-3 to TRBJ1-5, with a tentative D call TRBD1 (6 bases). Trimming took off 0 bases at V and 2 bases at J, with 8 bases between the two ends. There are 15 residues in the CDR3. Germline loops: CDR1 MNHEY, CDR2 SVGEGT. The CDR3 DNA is TGTGCCAGCAGTTACTCGAACAGGGGCAATCAGCCCCAGCATTTT. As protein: CASSYSNRGNQPQHF.

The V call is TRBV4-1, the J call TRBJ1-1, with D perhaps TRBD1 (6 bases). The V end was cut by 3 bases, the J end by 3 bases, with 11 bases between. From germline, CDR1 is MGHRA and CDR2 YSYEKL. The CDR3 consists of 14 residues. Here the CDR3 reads CASSQPPGDTEAFF. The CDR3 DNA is TGCGCCAGCAGCCAGCCCCCAGGGGACACTGAAGCTTTCTTT.

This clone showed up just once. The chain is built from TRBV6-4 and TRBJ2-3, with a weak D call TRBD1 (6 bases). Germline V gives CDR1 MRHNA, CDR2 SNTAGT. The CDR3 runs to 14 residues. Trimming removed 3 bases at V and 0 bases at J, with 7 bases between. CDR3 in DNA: TGTGCCAGCAGTGAGGGGGCCAGCACAGATACGCAGTATTTT. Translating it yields CASSEGASTDTQYF.

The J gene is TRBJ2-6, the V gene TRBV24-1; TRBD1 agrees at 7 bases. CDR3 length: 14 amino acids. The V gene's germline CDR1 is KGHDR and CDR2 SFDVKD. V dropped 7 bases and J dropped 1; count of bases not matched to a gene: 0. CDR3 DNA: TGTGCCACCAGCAGGGGGTCTGGGGCCAACGTCCTGACTTTC. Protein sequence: CATSRGSGANVLTF.

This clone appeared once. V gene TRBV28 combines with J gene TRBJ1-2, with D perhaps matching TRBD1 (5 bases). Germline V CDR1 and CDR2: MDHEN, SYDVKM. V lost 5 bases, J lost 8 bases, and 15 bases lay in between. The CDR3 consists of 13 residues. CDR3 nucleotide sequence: TGTGCCAGCAGTCTTAGACAGTCGGGCGGCTACACCTTC. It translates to CASSLRQSGGYTF.

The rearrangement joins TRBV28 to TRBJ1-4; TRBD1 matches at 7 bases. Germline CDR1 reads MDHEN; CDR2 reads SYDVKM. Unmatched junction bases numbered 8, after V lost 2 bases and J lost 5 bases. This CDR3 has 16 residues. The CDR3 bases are TGTGCCAGCAGTTTAGAGGGGGCGGTGAGGAATGAAAAACTGTTTTTT. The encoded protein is CASSLEGAVRNEKLFF. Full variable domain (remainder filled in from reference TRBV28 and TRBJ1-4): DVKVTQSSRYLVKRTGEKVFLECVQDMDHENMFWYRQDPGLGLRLIYFSYDVKMKEKGDIPEGYSVSREKKERFSLILESASTNQTSMYLCASSLEGAVRNEKLFFGSGTQLSVL.

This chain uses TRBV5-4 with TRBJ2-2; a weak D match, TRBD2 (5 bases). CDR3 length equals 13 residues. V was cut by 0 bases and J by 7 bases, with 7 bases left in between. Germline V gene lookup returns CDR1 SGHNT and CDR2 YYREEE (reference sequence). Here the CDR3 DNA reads TGTGCCAGCAGCTTGGGAGGGAACGGGGAGCTGTTTTTT. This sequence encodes CASSLGGNGELFF.